This T cell receptor beta chain appears in the sequencing data of a study of blood T cell repertoires in COVID-19 (dated by TCRdb to 2020 to 2021). Turning to the overall study: The collaborator samples originated in the United States, Italy and Spain and spanned the acute and convalescent phases of COVID-19. A de-identified subject ID, COVID-19 status, age in years and sex were almost always included in the sample metadata. The repertoires were released in a freely available public database intended as a resource for research on the immune response to SARS-CoV-2. Deeply sampled blood TCRbeta repertoires from subjects exposed to, actively infected with, or recovered from COVID-19 were included in the dataset. Where available, HLA class I and class II types were obtained from metadata supplied by the sample provider rather than from assay-based typing. The material from the prospective study consisted of cDNA or gDNA derived from T cells, B-cell-depleted T cells, or PBMCs. Samples came from the ongoing ImmuneRACE study (first 160 participants) plus 1,254 subjects from 6 global collaborators. The full study reports these points: The quantity of clinical and demographic metadata differed by source and by participant and was supplied without curation.

CDR1 is given as SGHTA and CDR2 as FQGNSA, both from the germline V gene. The CDR3 has 17 amino acids, counting the end cysteine and phenylalanine. This entry keeps only the CDR3 DNA: 51 bases, framed from base 1. From V the trimming removes 6 bases and from J it removes 7 bases, while the gene matches leave 13 bases of the junction unaccounted for. Points on this clone: What this receptor recognizes is not known. No clone much larger than this one lies a single base away; base qualities are absent.

Another Seattle source contributed samples from volunteer blood donors who had recovered from COVID-19. Each collaborating institution followed its own protocols to collect whole blood in K2EDTA tubes. For TCRbeta analysis, collaborator samples were shipped as frozen whole blood, as isolated PBMCs, or as DNA extracted from either sample type. TCRbeta CDR3 regions were amplified from genomic DNA using the immunoSEQ Assay, a bias-controlled multiplex PCR. The authors' analysis ran thus. The number of nucleated cells in each sample was estimated by amplification of reference gene primers within the assay. To quantify the absolute abundance of each unique TCRbeta CDR3 rearrangement, sequence reads were collapsed and filtered. For each sample, productive Simpson clonality was calculated by taking the square root of Simpson's diversity index across productive rearrangements. In TCRdb, the immuneACCESS table is reduced to in-frame sequences with V and J assigned. These tables do not hold every clone; where another copy was compared, an unresolved V gene accounts for under half, and the others remain unexplained. The V and J calls and clone size are taken from that table; D and trimming were inferred from the DNA. In this sample the table shows 200,000 to 300,000 clones, about nine tenths of which occur a single time. Clones ranked in the top ten supply less than 5% of the sample.

The specimen was peripheral blood. The TCR comes from a man aged 55 to 70 who had recovered from COVID-19. This receptor chain uses TRBV7-2 and TRBJ1-5, and TRBD1 aligns with 12 junction nucleotides. CDR3 protein: CASRPAGTGGIGQPQHF. DNA sequence: TGTGCCAGCAGACCAGCCGGGACAGGGGGCATCGGCCAGCCCCAGCATTTT.